This passage covers 18 T cell receptor beta chains from one sample sequenced in a study of technical replicates of blood from a few donors. The data were produced by immunoSEQ multiplex PCR, yet TCRdb's version contains in-frame clones alone and is incomplete. Of 75,000 to 90,000 clones listed, around 94% are singletons. Sequenced input: T cells isolated from PBMCs. These receptors were obtained from a human donor in good health.

This clone was observed a few times. This sequence joins TRBV2 and TRBJ1-1, with D unresolved. Germline CDR1 is SNHLY and CDR2 is FYNNEI. The CDR3 has 12 residues. Trimming left V 5 bases short and J 1 base short, with 5 bases between. CDR3 DNA: TGTGCCAGCAGTCCACAGAACACTGAAGCTTTCTTT. This gives the protein CASSPQNTEAFF.

The rearrangement joins TRBV29-1 to TRBJ2-7, with D hard to call. Germline CDR1 reads SQVTM; CDR2 reads ANQGSEA. V was cut by 4 bases and J by 2 bases, with 15 bases left in between. There are 14 residues in the CDR3. CDR3 amino acids: CSVAGQVETYEQYF. DNA of the CDR3: TGCAGCGTTGCTGGGCAGGTCGAGACCTACGAGCAGTACTTC.

The chain is built from TRBV6-5 and TRBJ2-7; TRBD2 aligns across 8 bases. This CDR3 is built from 15 residues. With V trimmed by 2 bases and J by 6 bases, 9 bases remained unmatched. Germline assignment: CDR1 MNHEY and CDR2 SVGAGI. In DNA form, the CDR3 reads TGTGCCAGCAGTTACGAGGCGGGAGGAGGGAGCGAGCAGTACTTC. The encoded protein is CASSYEAGGGSEQYF.

The genes are TRBV28 and TRBJ2-1, with 11 bases that match TRBD2. The V segment lost 5 bases and the J segment 9 bases; nucleotides outside the gene matches: 9. The CDR3 totals 15 residues. The germline V gene encodes CDR1 MDHEN and CDR2 SYDVKM. The CDR3 nucleotides read TGTGCCAGCAGTGAACCACTAGCGGGAGCGGTTGAGCAGTTCTTC. It translates to CASSEPLAGAVEQFF.

This sequence joins TRBV19 and TRBJ2-7; D might be TRBD2 (6 bases). CDR1 is LNHDA and CDR2 is SQIVND in the germline V gene (reference sequence). The ends were cut back, 4 bases at V and 2 bases at J, with 9 bases in the middle. The CDR3 loop spans 13 amino acids. CDR3 coding DNA: TGTGCCAGTAGTACCGGAGGGCCCTACGAGCAGTACTTC. Translation gives CASSTGGPYEQYF.

The table lists this clone with a count of one. The chain uses TRBV4-1 and TRBJ2-5, with D maybe TRBD2 (5 bases). The CDR3 has 15 amino acids. V lost 1 base and J 4 bases, leaving 13 bases between the germline ends. Germline V gene lookup returns CDR1 MGHRA and CDR2 YSYEKL. CDR3 amino acids: CASSQVTRFSETQYF. CDR3 nucleotides: TGCGCCAGCAGCCAAGTAACTAGGTTTTCAGAGACCCAGTACTTC.

CDR3 nucleotides: TGCAGCGTCCTCAGCGGGATAGGAACCGGGGAGCTGTTTTTT. As protein: CSVLSGIGTGELFF. The chain joins TRBV29-1 to TRBJ2-2; TRBD2 matches 7 bases. This CDR3 spans 14 amino acids. Germline values: CDR1 SQVTM, CDR2 ANQGSEA. J lost 5 bases, V lost 6 bases, and 9 bases had no gene match.

The chain employs TRBV28 and TRBJ2-2; D uncertain. CDR3 size: 12 residues. The germline V gene encodes CDR1 MDHEN and CDR2 SYDVKM. V was trimmed by 7 bases and J by 3 bases, leaving 6 bases between them. CDR3: CASNRDTGELFF. DNA of the CDR3: TGTGCCAGCAACCGAGACACCGGGGAGCTGTTTTTT.

The chain couples TRBV7-6 to TRBJ1-2; D call uncertain. Germline lookup yields CDR1 SGHVS and CDR2 FNYEAQ. This CDR3 has 18 amino acids. Trimming stripped 0 bases from V and 6 bases from J, with 23 bases between. CDR3 protein: CASSLAREVAPKPDGYTF. The CDR3 bases are TGTGCCAGCAGCTTAGCGAGGGAGGTGGCCCCGAAGCCGGATGGCTACACCTTC.

The V and J genes are TRBV11-3 and TRBJ2-3; a possible D gene is TRBD2 (6 bases). V gave up 0 bases and J gave up 4 bases, with 14 bases separating them. The CDR3 totals 16 residues. From germline, CDR1 is SGHNT and CDR2 YENEEA. CDR3 residues: CASSLEDSGLADTQYF. DNA of the CDR3: TGTGCCAGCAGCTTAGAGGATAGCGGATTAGCAGATACGCAGTATTTT.

CDR3 sequence: CASSQDQETGGAEKLFF. The CDR3 DNA follows: TGCGCCAGCAGCCAAGATCAGGAGACAGGGGGAGCCGAAAAACTGTTTTTT. The genes are TRBV4-1 and TRBJ1-4, with 9 positions matching TRBD1. Trimming cost V 0 bases and J 8 bases; bases outside gene matches: 10. The CDR3 is 17 residues long. Germline V gene sequence: CDR1 MGHRA, CDR2 YSYEKL.

This rearrangement joins TRBV11-3 to TRBJ2-3; 9 nucleotides match TRBD1. The CDR3 covers 17 residues. Germline lookup yields CDR1 SGHNT and CDR2 YENEEA. Trimming took 1 base from V and 1 from J; bases not matched to a gene: 6. The CDR3 sequence: CASSLVRQGGRTDTQYF. CDR3 nucleotides: TGTGCCAGCAGCTTAGTCCGACAGGGGGGACGCACAGATACGCAGTATTTT.

The V and J genes are TRBV7-3 and TRBJ2-2; D ambiguous. The CDR3 consists of 13 residues. Germline CDR1 reads SGHTA; CDR2 reads FQGTGA. V lost 3 bases, J lost 4 bases, and 6 bases lay in between. The CDR3 is CASSFSGTGELFF. The CDR3 DNA sequence: TGTGCCAGCAGCTTTAGTGGCACCGGGGAGCTGTTTTTT.

CDR3: CAIFRAEVNEQYF. The CDR3 DNA reads as TGTGCCATCTTCCGAGCGGAGGTCAACGAGCAGTACTTC. This chain uses TRBV10-3 with TRBJ2-7; possible D gene TRBD2, 5 bases. V gave up 8 bases and J gave up 5 bases, with 16 bases separating them. The germline V gene has CDR1 ENHRY and CDR2 SYGVKD. The CDR3 contains 13 residues.

The chain couples TRBV10-3 to TRBJ2-5, with 8 bases fitting TRBD1. This CDR3 region has 16 residues. Germline V gives CDR1 ENHRY, CDR2 SYGVKD. The junction had 6 bases not matched to a gene; V was cut back by 2 bases and J by 1 base. The chain's CDR3 is CAISEAGTGFQETQYF. The DNA for the CDR3 is TGTGCCATCAGTGAGGCCGGGACAGGCTTCCAAGAGACCCAGTACTTC.

The rearrangement uses TRBV9 and TRBJ2-1, with 8 bases lining up with TRBD1. Germline CDR1 reads SGDLS; CDR2 reads YYNGEE. The trim removed 3 bases at V and 4 bases at J, leaving 6 bases unmatched. This CDR3 comprises 15 residues. The CDR3 reads CASSGGTGFYNEQFF. The CDR3 nucleotides are TGTGCCAGCAGCGGGGGGACAGGCTTTTACAATGAGCAGTTCTTC. The full variable domain, rest sourced from reference TRBV9 and TRBJ2-1, is DSGVTQTPKHLITATGQRVTLRCSPRSGDLSVYWYQQSLDQGLQFLIQYYNGEERAKGNILERFSAQQFPDLHSELNLSSLELGDSALYFCASSGGTGFYNEQFFGPGTRLTVL.

In DNA form, the CDR3 reads TGCGCCAGCAGCTTTACGGGAATCACCGGGGAGCTGTTTTTT. As protein: CASSFTGITGELFF. The chain couples TRBV5-1 to TRBJ2-2; D is possibly TRBD2 (5 bases). Looked up from germline, CDR1 is SGHRS and CDR2 is YFSETQ. The CDR3 length is 14 residues. V was clipped by 2 bases and J by 4 bases, with 9 bases between them. The full variable domain, completed using reference TRBV5-1 and TRBJ2-2, is KAGVTQTPRYLIKTRGQQVTLSCSPISGHRSVSWYQQTPGQGLQFLFEYFSETQRNKGNFPGRFSGRQFSNSRSEMNVSTLELGDSALYLCASSFTGITGELFFGEGSRLTVL.

The chain recombines TRBV6-5 with TRBJ2-7; 8 bases line up with TRBD1. V shed 0 bases and J 9 bases; nucleotides not matched to a gene: 4. CDR3 length equals 13 residues. Germline V gene sequence: CDR1 MNHEY, CDR2 SVGAGI. The CDR3 loop is CASSYSDRDAQYF. The CDR3, as DNA: TGTGCCAGCAGTTACTCGGACAGGGACGCGCAGTACTTC.